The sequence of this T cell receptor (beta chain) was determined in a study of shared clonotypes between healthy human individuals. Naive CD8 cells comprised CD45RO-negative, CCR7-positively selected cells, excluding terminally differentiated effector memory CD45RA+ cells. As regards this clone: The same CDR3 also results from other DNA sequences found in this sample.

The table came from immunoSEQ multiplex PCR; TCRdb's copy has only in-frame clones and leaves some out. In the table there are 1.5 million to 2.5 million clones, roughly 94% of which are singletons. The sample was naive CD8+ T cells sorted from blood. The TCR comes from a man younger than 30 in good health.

This chain's CDR3 is CASSSPVGEQYF. DNA of the CDR3: TGTGCCAGCAGCTCACCCGTGGGCGAGCAGTACTTC. The chain couples TRBV7-9 to TRBJ2-7, with D uncertain. V lost 4 bases and J 6 bases, leaving 10 bases between the germline ends. There are 12 residues in the CDR3. From germline, CDR1 is SEHNR and CDR2 FQNEAQ (reference sequence).